This T cell receptor beta chain was recovered during a study of shared clonotypes between healthy human individuals. V shed 2 bases and J shed 9 bases, with 17 bases lying between them. Germline CDR1 MGHRA, CDR2 YSYEKL. The CDR3 extends over 14 amino acids. Study-wide results and limits: Relative to memory subsets, naive subsets generally showed larger estimated richness. A handful of donors showed sharing of around 5% of naive CD4 clonotypes.

Sorted subsets were amplified in replicate PCRs using 200 ng DNA, about 30,000 T cell genomes. Repertoires were generated with immunoSEQ multiplex PCR, while TCRdb's copy carries only in-frame clones and drops some. The sample lists 1,500,000 or so clones, roughly 96% occurring once. A CD45RA-negative memory subset and a CD45RA+ naive subset were separated from the CD4+ cells. Concerning this clone: The antigen remains undetermined.

What was sequenced was naive CD4+ T cells sorted from blood. Described subset: CD45RA+ positively selected. The sequence derives from a man between 25 and 39 years old in good health. The rearrangement uses TRBV4-1 and TRBJ2-7; D remains unclear. The CDR3 DNA is TGCGCCAGCAGCCAACCACCCCCCGATTCTCGGCAGTACTTC. Its protein product is CASSQPPPDSRQYF.